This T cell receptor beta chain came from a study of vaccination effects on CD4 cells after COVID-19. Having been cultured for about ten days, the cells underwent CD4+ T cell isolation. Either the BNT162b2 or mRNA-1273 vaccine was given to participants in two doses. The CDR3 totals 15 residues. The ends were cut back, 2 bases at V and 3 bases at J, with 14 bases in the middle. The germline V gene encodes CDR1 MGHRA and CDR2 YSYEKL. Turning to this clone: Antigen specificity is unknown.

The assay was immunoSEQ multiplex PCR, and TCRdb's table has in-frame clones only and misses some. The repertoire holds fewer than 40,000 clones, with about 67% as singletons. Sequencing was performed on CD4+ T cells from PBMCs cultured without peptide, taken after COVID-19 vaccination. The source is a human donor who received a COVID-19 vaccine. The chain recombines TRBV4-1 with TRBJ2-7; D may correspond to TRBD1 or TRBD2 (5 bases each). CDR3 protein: CASSQPGRASYEQYF. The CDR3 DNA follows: TGCGCCAGCAGCCAACCGGGACGGGCAAGCTACGAGCAGTACTTC.